These T cell receptor beta chains were read from a single sample in a study of blood T cell repertoires in COVID-19. Libraries were prepared by immunoSEQ multiplex PCR; TCRdb keeps only in-frame clonotypes and omits some of them. This sample has about 400,000 clones; 88% occur once, and the top ten carry about 2.1%. The sample comprised PBMCs or T cells enriched from blood (not recorded which). These TCRs come from a woman in her thirties or forties with acute COVID-19. CDR3s include the opening cysteine and the closing phenylalanine or tryptophan. The D gene is left open where the match is weak. Clone size is stated in some rows and not others, as once, few, many or a class when expanded.

TRBV7-8	NA	NA	TRBJ1-3	CASSLGSPSGNTIYF	TGTGCCAGCAGCTTAGGGAGCCCCTCTGGAAACACCATATATTTT
TRBV6-5	NA	NA	TRBJ1-1	CASTPSGGPGTEAFF	TGTGCCAGTACCCCAAGCGGGGGGCCGGGGACTGAAGCTTTCTTT
TRBV2	TRBD1	few	TRBJ2-1	CASRPGTAYNEQFF	TGTGCCAGCAGGCCCGGGACAGCCTACAATGAGCAGTTCTTC
TRBV19	NA	NA	TRBJ2-1	CASSNVLWGRVENEQFF	TGTGCCAGTAGTAACGTTTTGTGGGGCAGGGTTGAAAATGAGCAGTTCTTC
TRBV19	TRBD1	NA	TRBJ1-5	CASSIAPQGRRYQPQHF	TGTGCCAGTAGTATAGCCCCACAGGGGAGGCGGTATCAGCCCCAGCATTTT
TRBV5-1	NA	NA	TRBJ1-1	CASSLMRNTEAFF	TGCGCCAGCAGCTTGATGAGGAACACTGAAGCTTTCTTT
TRBV5-8	TRBD2	NA	TRBJ2-5	CASPRGWRGAGGETQYF	TGTGCCAGCCCCCGGGGTTGGCGGGGGGCAGGTGGAGAGACCCAGTACTTC
TRBV7-9	NA	NA	TRBJ1-5	CASSLGNNQPQHF	TGTGCCAGCAGCTTAGGTAATAATCAGCCCCAGCATTTT
TRBV10-3	TRBD1	few	TRBJ1-2	CATTQGARNYGYTF	TGTGCCACAACACAGGGGGCGCGGAACTATGGCTACACCTTC
TRBV5-4	TRBD1	NA	TRBJ1-1	CASSLGTGVGTEAFF	TGTGCCAGCAGCTTGGGGACAGGGGTCGGCACTGAAGCTTTCTTT
TRBV5-8	TRBD2	NA	TRBJ2-2	CASSPGTIPNTGELFF	TGTGCCAGCAGCCCCGGGACTATTCCGAACACCGGGGAGCTGTTTTTT
TRBV7-9	NA	NA	TRBJ1-2	CASSLGQGGWGYTF	TGTGCCAGCAGCTTAGGACAAGGGGGATGGGGCTACACCTTC
TRBV14	NA	NA	TRBJ2-1	CASSQIRGGSYNEQFF	TGTGCCAGCAGCCAAATCAGGGGCGGCTCCTACAATGAGCAGTTCTTC
TRBV2	TRBD2	NA	TRBJ2-3	CASRGGVSPTDTQYF	TGTGCCAGCAGGGGGGGGGTAAGCCCCACAGATACGCAGTATTTT
TRBV7-9	TRBD2	NA	TRBJ2-5	CASSFSTSGVRETQYF	TGTGCCAGCAGCTTCTCGACTAGCGGGGTCCGGGAGACCCAGTACTTC
TRBV7-2	TRBD2	NA	TRBJ2-5	CASSSLAGFEETQYF	TGTGCCAGCAGCTCTCTAGCGGGGTTCGAAGAGACCCAGTACTTC
TRBV4-1	TRBD2	few	TRBJ2-3	CASSQEPGLAGTDTQYF	TGCGCCAGCAGCCAAGAACCCGGACTAGCGGGAACAGATACGCAGTATTTT
TRBV7-6	NA	NA	TRBJ2-6	CASSFTGPGANVLTF	TGTGCCAGCAGCTTTACAGGGCCTGGGGCCAACGTCCTGACTTTC
TRBV10-3	NA	NA	TRBJ1-2	CAISESGGDLSGYTF	TGTGCCATCAGTGAGTCGGGAGGGGATCTTAGCGGCTACACCTTC
TRBV19	TRBD1	NA	TRBJ2-7	CASSIDAGTGVSYEQYF	TGTGCCAGTAGTATAGATGCCGGGACAGGGGTGTCCTACGAGCAGTACTTC
TRBV19	TRBD1	NA	TRBJ1-2	CASTRTGAYYGYTF	TGTGCCAGTACCCGGACAGGGGCGTACTATGGCTACACCTTC
TRBV5-5	TRBD2	NA	TRBJ2-3	CASSSGLAAGTDTQYF	TGTGCCAGCAGCTCCGGACTAGCGGCAGGGACAGATACGCAGTATTTT
TRBV5-1	NA	NA	TRBJ2-1	CASSLVTRGFEQFF	TGCGCCAGCAGCTTGGTCACTAGAGGATTTGAGCAGTTCTTC
TRBV30	NA	NA	TRBJ1-2	CAWSVGSGRGYTF	TGTGCCTGGAGTGTAGGGAGCGGACGTGGCTACACCTTC
TRBV6-5	NA	NA	TRBJ1-1	CASSYPGRGAFF	TGTGCCAGCAGTTACCCTGGACGGGGAGCTTTCTTT
TRBV6-5	NA	NA	TRBJ1-1	CASRSTLNTEAFF	TGTGCCAGCAGATCGACATTGAACACTGAAGCTTTCTTT
TRBV2	TRBD2	NA	TRBJ2-3	CASSEGVGGGNTDTQYF	TGCGCCAGCAGTGAAGGTGTTGGGGGGGGGAACACAGATACGCAGTATTTT
TRBV10-3	NA	NA	TRBJ1-5	CATAADSNQPQHF	TGTGCCACTGCGGCTGATAGCAATCAGCCCCAGCATTTT
TRBV19	TRBD2	NA	TRBJ2-3	CASSQTSGGTDTQYF	TGTGCCAGTAGCCAGACTAGCGGGGGAACAGATACGCAGTATTTT
TRBV29-1	NA	NA	TRBJ2-7	CSAKDTYEQYF	TGCAGCGCTAAGGACACCTACGAGCAGTACTTC
TRBV7-8	NA	NA	TRBJ1-3	CASSPAGSSGNTIYF	TGTGCCAGCAGCCCCGCCGGGAGCTCTGGAAACACCATATATTTT
TRBV3-1/TRBV3-2	TRBD2	NA	TRBJ2-5	CASRPIAGGLTETQYF	TGTGCCAGCAGACCTATAGCGGGGGGGCTTACGGAGACCCAGTACTTC
TRBV14	TRBD1	once	TRBJ1-6	CASSRGQGTNSPLHF	TGTGCCAGCAGCCGAGGACAGGGGACGAATTCACCCCTCCACTTT
TRBV29-1	NA	NA	TRBJ1-1	CSVKGRGNTEAFF	TGCAGCGTAAAAGGGAGGGGGAACACTGAAGCTTTCTTT
TRBV4-1	NA	NA	TRBJ2-3	CASSQIFHRVGTDTQYF	TGCGCCAGCAGCCAAATTTTTCACAGGGTCGGCACAGATACGCAGTATTTT
TRBV4-1	NA	NA	TRBJ1-2	CASSLLRGSPNYGYTF	TGCGCCAGCAGCCTTCTCAGGGGAAGTCCTAACTATGGCTACACCTTC
TRBV11-2	TRBD2	NA	TRBJ2-3	CASSRGGGRADTQYF	TGTGCCAGCAGCCGAGGCGGGGGAAGGGCAGATACGCAGTATTTT
TRBV3-1/TRBV3-2	TRBD1	NA	TRBJ1-4	CASSHGTGRTKKLFF	TGTGCCAGCAGCCATGGGACAGGAAGAACAAAAAAACTGTTTTTT
TRBV5-1	NA	NA	TRBJ1-3	CASSPIGGNSGNTIYF	TGCGCCAGCAGCCCAATCGGGGGGAACTCTGGAAACACCATATATTTT
TRBV4-1	NA	NA	TRBJ1-5	CASSQRRQSNQPQHF	TGCGCCAGCAGCCAGCGGAGACAGAGCAATCAGCCCCAGCATTTT
TRBV6-5	TRBD2	NA	TRBJ2-1	CASRQLAGGMDEQFF	TGTGCCAGCAGACAACTAGCGGGGGGCATGGATGAGCAGTTCTTC
TRBV30	NA	NA	TRBJ2-3	CAWSSGWRTDTQYF	TGTGCCTGGAGTTCTGGTTGGCGCACAGATACGCAGTATTTT
TRBV2	NA	NA	TRBJ2-1	CASTFDRNNEQFF	TGTGCCAGCACCTTTGACAGAAACAATGAGCAGTTCTTC
TRBV6-5	NA	NA	TRBJ1-3	CASSRTGGSGNTIYF	TGTGCCAGCAGTAGGACCGGGGGTTCTGGAAACACCATATATTTT
TRBV7-9	TRBD1	NA	TRBJ1-1	CASSLSHGTANTEAFF	TGTGCCAGCAGCCTCAGCCACGGGACAGCGAACACTGAAGCTTTCTTT
TRBV14	TRBD1	NA	TRBJ1-2	CASSRDRSYYGYTF	TGTGCCAGCAGCCGGGACAGGTCTTACTATGGCTACACCTTC
TRBV6-5	NA	NA	TRBJ1-2	CASLGGQSKNYGYTF	TGTGCCAGCCTTGGCGGACAGTCTAAGAACTATGGCTACACCTTC
TRBV27	TRBD1	once	TRBJ1-2	CASRKPGQGESNYGYTF	TGTGCCAGCAGGAAACCGGGACAGGGGGAGTCTAACTATGGCTACACCTTC
TRBV30	NA	NA	TRBJ1-3	CAWSVRPRRESGNTIYF	TGTGCCTGGAGTGTACGCCCCCGCCGGGAATCTGGAAACACCATATATTTT
TRBV18	TRBD1	NA	TRBJ1-2	CASSPWDRGIHGYTF	TGTGCCAGCTCACCATGGGACAGGGGTATTCATGGCTACACCTTC
TRBV21-1	NA	NA	TRBJ1-5	CASSKGQGNQPQHF	TGTGCCAGCAGCAAAGGACAGGGCAATCAGCCCCAGCATTTT
TRBV7-9	NA	NA	TRBJ1-2	CASSPGLTNYGYTF	TGTGCCAGCAGCCCTGGACTTACTAACTATGGCTACACCTTC
TRBV15	TRBD1	NA	TRBJ1-2	CATSAWDRVSGYTF	TGTGCCACCAGCGCGTGGGACAGAGTATCTGGCTACACCTTC
TRBV19	NA	NA	TRBJ2-7	CASSIDSSYEQYF	TGTGCCAGTAGTATAGACTCCTCCTACGAGCAGTACTTC
TRBV3-1/TRBV3-2	NA	NA	TRBJ2-3	CASSLPGGTGTDTQYF	TGTGCCAGCAGCCTCCCTGGGGGGACAGGCACAGATACGCAGTATTTT